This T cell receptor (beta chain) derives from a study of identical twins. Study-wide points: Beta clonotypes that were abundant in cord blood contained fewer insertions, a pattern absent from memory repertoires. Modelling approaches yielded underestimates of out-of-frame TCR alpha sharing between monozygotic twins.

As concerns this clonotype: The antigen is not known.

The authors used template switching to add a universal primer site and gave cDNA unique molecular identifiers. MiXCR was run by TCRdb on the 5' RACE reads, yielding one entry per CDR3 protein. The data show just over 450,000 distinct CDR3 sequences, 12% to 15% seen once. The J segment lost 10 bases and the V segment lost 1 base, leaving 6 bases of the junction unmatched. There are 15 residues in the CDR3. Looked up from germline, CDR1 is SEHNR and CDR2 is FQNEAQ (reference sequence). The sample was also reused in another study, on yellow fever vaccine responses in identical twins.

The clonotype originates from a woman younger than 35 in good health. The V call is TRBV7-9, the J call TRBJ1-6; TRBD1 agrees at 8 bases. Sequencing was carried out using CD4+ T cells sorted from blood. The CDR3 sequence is CASSLGDRGGSPLHF. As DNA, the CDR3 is TGTGCCAGCAGCTTAGGAGACAGGGGAGGATCACCCCTCCACTTT.